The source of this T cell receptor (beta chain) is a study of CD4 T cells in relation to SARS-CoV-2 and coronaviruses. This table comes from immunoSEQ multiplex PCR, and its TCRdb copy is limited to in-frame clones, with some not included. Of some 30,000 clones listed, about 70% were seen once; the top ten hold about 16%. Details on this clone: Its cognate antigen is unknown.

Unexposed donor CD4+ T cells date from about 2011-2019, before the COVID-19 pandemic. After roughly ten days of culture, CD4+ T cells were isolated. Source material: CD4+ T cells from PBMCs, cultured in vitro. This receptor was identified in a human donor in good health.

Written as DNA, the CDR3 is TGTGCCATCAGCCCAGGAAGCACTAGCACAGATACGCAGTATTTT. It codes for CAISPGSTSTDTQYF. The V call is TRBV10-3, the J call TRBJ2-3; D ambiguous. Trimming took 6 bases from V and 0 from J, leaving 13 bases between them. The CDR3 length is 15 residues. Germline assignment: CDR1 ENHRY and CDR2 SYGVKD.